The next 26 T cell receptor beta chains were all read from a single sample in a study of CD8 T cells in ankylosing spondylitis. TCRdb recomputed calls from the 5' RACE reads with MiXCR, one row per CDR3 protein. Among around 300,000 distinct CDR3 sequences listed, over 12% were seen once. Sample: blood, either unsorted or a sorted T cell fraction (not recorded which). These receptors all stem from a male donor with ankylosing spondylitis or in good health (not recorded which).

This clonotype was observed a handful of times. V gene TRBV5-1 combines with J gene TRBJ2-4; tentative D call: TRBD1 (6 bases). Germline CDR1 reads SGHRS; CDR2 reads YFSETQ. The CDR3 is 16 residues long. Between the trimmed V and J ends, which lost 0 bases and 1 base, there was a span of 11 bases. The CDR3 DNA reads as TGCGCCAGCAGCTTGGAGGGCGGACAGGCCAAAAACATTCAGTACTTC. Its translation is CASSLEGGQAKNIQYF.

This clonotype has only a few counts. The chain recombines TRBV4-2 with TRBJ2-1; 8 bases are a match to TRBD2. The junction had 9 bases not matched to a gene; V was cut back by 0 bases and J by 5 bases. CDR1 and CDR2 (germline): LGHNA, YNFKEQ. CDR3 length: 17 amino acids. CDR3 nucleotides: TGTGCCAGCAGCCAAGAAGTGGAGCGGGGGTCGCACAATGAGCAGTTCTTC. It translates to CASSQEVERGSHNEQFF.

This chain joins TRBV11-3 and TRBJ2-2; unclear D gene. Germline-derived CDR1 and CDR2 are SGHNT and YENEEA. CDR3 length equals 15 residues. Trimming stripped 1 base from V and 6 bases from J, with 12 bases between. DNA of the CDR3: TGTGCCAGCAGCTTAGGGTTTAACCCACCCGGGGAGCTGTTTTTT. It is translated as CASSLGFNPPGELFF.

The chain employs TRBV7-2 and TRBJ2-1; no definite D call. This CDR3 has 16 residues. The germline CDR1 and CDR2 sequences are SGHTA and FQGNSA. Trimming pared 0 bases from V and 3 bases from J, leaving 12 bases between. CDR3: CASSLAARRGYNEQFF. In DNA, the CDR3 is TGTGCCAGCAGCTTAGCGGCTCGGAGAGGCTACAATGAGCAGTTCTTC.

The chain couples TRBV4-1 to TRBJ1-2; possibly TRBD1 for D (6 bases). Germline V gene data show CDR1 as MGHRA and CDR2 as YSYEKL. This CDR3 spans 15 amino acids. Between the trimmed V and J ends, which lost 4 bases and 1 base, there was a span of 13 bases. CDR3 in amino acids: CASSRQDSVNYGYTF. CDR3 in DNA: TGCGCCAGCAGCCGCCAGGACAGTGTTAACTATGGCTACACCTTC.

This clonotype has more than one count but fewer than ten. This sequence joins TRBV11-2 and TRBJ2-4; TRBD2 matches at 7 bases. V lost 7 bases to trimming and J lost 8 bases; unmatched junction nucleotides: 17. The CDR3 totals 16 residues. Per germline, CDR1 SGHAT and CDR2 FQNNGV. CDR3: CASTPRRQPAGDIQYF. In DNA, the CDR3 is TGTGCCAGCACCCCTCGTCGTCAACCCGCGGGGGACATTCAGTACTTC.

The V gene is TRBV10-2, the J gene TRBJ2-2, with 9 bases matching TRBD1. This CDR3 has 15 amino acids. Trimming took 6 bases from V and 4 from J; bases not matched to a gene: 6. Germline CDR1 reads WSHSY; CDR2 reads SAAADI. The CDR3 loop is CASRLGQGFTGELFF. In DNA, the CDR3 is TGCGCCAGCAGGCTAGGACAGGGGTTCACCGGGGAGCTGTTTTTT.

The CDR3 region has the DNA TGTGCCAGCAGCTTAGGGCAGGGGAGTAGAGGGGATACCTACGAGCAGTACTTC. Its translation: CASSLGQGSRGDTYEQYF. The V gene is TRBV7-8, the J gene TRBJ2-7, with D tentatively TRBD1 (6 bases). V was pared by 1 base and J by 2 bases, with 21 bases between. Germline V lookup: CDR1 SGHVS, CDR2 FQNEAQ. This CDR3 region has 18 residues.

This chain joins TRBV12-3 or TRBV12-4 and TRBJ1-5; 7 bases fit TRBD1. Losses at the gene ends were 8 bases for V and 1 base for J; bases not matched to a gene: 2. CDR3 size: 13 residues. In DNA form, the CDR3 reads TGTGCCAGCCAGACAGGGAGCAATCAGCCCCAGCATTTT. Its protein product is CASQTGSNQPQHF.

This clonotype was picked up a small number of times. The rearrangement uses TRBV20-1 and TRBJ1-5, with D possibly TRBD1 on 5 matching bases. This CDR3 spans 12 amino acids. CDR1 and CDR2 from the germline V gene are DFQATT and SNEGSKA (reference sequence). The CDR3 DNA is TGCAGCGGACAAGCCAGCAATCAGCCCCAGCATTTT. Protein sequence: CSGQASNQPQHF.

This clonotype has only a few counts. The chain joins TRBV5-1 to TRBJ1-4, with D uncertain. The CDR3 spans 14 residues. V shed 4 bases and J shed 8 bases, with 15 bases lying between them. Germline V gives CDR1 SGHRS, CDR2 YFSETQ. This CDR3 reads CASSLDAGNEKLFF. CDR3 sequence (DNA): TGCGCCAGCAGCCTAGACGCGGGTAACGAAAAACTGTTTTTT.

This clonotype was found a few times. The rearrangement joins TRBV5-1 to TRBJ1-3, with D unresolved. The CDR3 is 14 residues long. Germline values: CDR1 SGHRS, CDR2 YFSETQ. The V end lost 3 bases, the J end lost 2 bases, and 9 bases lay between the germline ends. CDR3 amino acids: CASSSDGPGNTIYF. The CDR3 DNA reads TGCGCCAGCAGCTCTGACGGTCCTGGAAACACCATATATTTT.

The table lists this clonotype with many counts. The CDR3 spells CATSSGPYPQDTQYF. The CDR3 DNA sequence: TGTGCCACCAGCAGCGGACCTTACCCCCAAGATACGCAGTATTTT. The chain uses TRBV15 and TRBJ2-3; D not resolved. The V and J ends lost 3 bases and 5 bases respectively, with 15 bases between them. The CDR3 extends over 15 amino acids. In germline, CDR1 is LNHNV, CDR2 YYDKDF (reference sequence).

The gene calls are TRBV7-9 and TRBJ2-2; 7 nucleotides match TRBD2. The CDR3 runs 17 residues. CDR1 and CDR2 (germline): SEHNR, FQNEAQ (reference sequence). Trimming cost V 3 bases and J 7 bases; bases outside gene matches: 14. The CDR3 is CASSFPPKRDGVGELFF. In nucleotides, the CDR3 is TGTGCCAGCAGCTTTCCCCCTAAGCGGGATGGCGTCGGGGAGCTGTTTTTT.

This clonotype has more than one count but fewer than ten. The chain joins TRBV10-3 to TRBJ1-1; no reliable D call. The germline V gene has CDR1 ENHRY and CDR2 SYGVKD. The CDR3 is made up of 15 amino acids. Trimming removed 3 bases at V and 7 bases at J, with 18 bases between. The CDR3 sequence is CAISDPRTGMDEAFF. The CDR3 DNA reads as TGTGCCATCAGTGACCCTAGGACGGGGATGGATGAAGCTTTCTTT.

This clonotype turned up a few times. The CDR3 loop is CASSLGGATSYEQYF. CDR3 in DNA: TGTGCCAGCAGCTTAGGGGGTGCCACATCCTACGAGCAGTACTTC. The chain recombines TRBV7-2 with TRBJ2-7, with D unresolved. Trimming shortened V by 1 base and J by 1 base, and 11 bases separated the two germline ends. The germline V gene encodes CDR1 SGHTA and CDR2 FQGNSA. The CDR3 contains 15 residues.

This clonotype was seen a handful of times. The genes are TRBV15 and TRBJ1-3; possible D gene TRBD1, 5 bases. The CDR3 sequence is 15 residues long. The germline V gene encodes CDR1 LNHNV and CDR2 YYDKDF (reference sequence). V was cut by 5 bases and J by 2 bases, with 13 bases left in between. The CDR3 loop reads CATSADVGAGNTIYF. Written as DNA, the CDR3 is TGTGCCACCAGCGCTGATGTGGGGGCTGGAAACACCATATATTTT.

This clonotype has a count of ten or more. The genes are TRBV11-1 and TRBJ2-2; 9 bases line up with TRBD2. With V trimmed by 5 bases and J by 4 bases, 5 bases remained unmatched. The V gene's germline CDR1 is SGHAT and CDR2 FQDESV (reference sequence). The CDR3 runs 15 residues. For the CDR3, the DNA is TGTGCCAGCAGCGTGAGCGGGAGGAGCACCGGGGAGCTGTTTTTT. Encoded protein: CASSVSGRSTGELFF.

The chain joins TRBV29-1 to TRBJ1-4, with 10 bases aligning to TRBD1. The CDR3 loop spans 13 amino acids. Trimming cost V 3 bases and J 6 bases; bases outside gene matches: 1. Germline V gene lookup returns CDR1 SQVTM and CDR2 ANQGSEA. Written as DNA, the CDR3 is TGCAGCGTTGACGGGACAGGGGATGAAAAACTGTTTTTT. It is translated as CSVDGTGDEKLFF.

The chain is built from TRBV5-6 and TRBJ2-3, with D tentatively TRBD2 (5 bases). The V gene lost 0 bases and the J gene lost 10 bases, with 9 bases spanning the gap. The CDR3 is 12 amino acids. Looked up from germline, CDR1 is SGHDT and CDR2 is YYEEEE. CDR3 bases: TGTGCCAGCAGCTTGGCCGGAGGAGCGCAGTATTTT. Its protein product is CASSLAGGAQYF.

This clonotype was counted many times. In DNA, the CDR3 is TGTGCCAGCTCTCCCCCTACGGGGGACTACAATGAGCAGTTCTTC. As protein: CASSPPTGDYNEQFF. The genes are TRBV12-3 or TRBV12-4 and TRBJ2-1; weak D call: TRBD2 (6 bases). This CDR3 has 15 residues. Trimming removed 8 bases from V and 3 bases from J, with 17 bases in between.

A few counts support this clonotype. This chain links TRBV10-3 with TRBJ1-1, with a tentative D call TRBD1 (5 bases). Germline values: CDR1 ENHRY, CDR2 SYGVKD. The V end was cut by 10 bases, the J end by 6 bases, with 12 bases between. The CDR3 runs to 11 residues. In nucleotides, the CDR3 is TGTGCCACGGTCAGGGACTCTGAAGCTTTCTTT. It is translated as CATVRDSEAFF.

DNA for the CDR3: TGCAGTGCCTCCTCCCCTCCAGCCAATGAGCAGTTCTTC. It is translated as CSASSPPANEQFF. The V call is TRBV20-1, the J call TRBJ2-1; D is undetermined. Between the trimmed V and J ends, which lost 6 bases and 6 bases, there was a span of 15 bases. Germline loops: CDR1 DFQATT, CDR2 SNEGSKA (reference sequence). The CDR3 has 13 amino acids.

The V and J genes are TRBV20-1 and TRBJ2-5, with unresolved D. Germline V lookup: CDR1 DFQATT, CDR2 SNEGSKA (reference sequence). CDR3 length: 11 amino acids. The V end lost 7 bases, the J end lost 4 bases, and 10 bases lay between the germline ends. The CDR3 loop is CSVLLGETQYF. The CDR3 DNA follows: TGCAGTGTTTTACTGGGAGAGACCCAGTACTTC.

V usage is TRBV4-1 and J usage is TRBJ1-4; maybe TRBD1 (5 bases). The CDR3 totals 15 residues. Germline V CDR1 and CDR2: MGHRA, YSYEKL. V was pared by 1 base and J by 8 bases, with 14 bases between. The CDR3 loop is CASSQGQYQPEKLFF. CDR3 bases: TGCGCCAGCAGCCAAGGACAGTACCAGCCCGAAAAACTGTTTTTT.

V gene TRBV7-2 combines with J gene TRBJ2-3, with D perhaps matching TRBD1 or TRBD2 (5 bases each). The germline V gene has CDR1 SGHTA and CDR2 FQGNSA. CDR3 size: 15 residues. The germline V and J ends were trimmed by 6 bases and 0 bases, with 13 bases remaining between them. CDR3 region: CASSYTGRSTDTQYF. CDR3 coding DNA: TGTGCCAGCAGTTACACGGGACGGAGCACAGATACGCAGTATTTT.